The clone carrying this TCR beta chain was observed a few times. Its specificity is not known. The data are from a study of T-cell memory formation after mild COVID-19. General study results and limits: Researchers could not confirm that second-wave clones peaking on day 37 targeted SARS-CoV-2.

It was 5'RACE with constant-segment primers that produced the TCR alpha and TCR beta cDNA libraries, which carried sample barcodes and UMIs. TCRdb re-called the 5' RACE reads through MiXCR, storing one row per CDR3 protein. The sample lists under 250,000 distinct CDR3 sequences, around 8.8% occurring once. The sequenced sample consisted of PBMCs or a T cell subset sorted from them (not recorded which). The receptor was isolated from a man aged 18 to 29 who had mild COVID-19 (a few samples of this study predate the infection). Cell type and time point are not known.

The CDR3 sequence is CASSPGQPTGYTF. The CDR3 DNA is TGTGCCAGCAGCCCTGGACAGCCAACGGGCTACACCTTC. The J gene is TRBJ1-2, the V gene TRBV7-2; possible D gene TRBD1, 6 bases. Trimming removed 5 bases at V and 8 bases at J, with 15 bases between. The CDR3 sequence is 13 residues long. Germline lookup yields CDR1 SGHTA and CDR2 FQGNSA.